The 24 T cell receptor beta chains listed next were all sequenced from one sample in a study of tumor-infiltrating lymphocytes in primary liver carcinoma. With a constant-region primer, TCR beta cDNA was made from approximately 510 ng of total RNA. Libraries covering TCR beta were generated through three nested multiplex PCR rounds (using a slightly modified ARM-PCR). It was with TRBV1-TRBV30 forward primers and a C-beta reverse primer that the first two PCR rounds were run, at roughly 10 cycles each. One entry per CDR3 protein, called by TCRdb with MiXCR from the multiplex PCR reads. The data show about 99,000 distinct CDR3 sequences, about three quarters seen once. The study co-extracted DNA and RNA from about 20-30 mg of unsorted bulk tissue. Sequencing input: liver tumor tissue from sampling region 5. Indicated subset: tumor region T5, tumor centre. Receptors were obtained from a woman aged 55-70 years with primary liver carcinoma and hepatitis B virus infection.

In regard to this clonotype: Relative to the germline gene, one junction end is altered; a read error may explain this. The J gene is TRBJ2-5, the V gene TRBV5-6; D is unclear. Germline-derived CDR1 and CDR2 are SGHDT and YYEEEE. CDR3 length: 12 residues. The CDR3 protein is CSSSTRTKTQYF. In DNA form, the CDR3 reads TGTTCCAGTAGTACCAGGACCAAGACCCAGTACTTC.

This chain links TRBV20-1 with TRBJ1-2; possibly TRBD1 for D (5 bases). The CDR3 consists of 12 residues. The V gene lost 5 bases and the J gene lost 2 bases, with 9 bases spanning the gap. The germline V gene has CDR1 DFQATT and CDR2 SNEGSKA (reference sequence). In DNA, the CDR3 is TGCAGTGCTGTTGGGGGAAACTATGGCTACACCTTC. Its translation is CSAVGGNYGYTF.

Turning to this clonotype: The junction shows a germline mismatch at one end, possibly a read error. DNA for the CDR3: TGTGCCAGCAGTTCCGGGACAAGTAGTATCAATCAGCCCCAACATTTT. Translation gives CASSSGTSSINQPQHF. The rearrangement joins TRBV12-3 or TRBV12-4 to TRBJ1-5, with D possibly matching TRBD1 (6 bases). The CDR3 length is 16 residues.

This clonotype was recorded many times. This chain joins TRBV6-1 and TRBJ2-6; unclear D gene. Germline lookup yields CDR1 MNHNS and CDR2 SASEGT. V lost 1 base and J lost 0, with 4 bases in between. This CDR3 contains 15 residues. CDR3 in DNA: TGTGCCAGCAGTGAAGGCTTCTCTGGGGCCAACGTCCTGACTTTC. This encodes CASSEGFSGANVLTF.

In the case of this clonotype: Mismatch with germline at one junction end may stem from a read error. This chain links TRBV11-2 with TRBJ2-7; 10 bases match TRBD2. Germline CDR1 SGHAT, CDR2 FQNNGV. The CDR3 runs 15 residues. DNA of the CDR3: TGTGCCAGCAGCTCTCTAGCGGGAGATCGCTATGAGCGGTACTTC. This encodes CASSSLAGDRYERYF.

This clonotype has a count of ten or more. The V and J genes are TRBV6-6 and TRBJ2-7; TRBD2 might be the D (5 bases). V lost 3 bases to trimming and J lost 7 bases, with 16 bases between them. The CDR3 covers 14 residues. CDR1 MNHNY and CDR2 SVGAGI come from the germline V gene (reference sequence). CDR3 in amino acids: CASSYGPSRPEQYF. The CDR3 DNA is TGTGCCAGCAGTTATGGCCCTAGCAGACCTGAGCAGTACTTC.

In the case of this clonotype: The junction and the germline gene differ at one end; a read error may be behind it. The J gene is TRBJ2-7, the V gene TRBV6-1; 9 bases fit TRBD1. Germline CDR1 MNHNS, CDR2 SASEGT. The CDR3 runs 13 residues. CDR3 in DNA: TGCGCCATTACCGGGACAGGGTACCACGAGCTGTGCTTC. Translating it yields CAITGTGYHELCF.

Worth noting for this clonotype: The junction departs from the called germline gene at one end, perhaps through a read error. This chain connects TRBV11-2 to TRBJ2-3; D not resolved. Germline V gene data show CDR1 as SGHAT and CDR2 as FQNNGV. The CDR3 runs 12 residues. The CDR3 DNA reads TGTACCAGCAGCCCCTCTGGAGATGCGCAGTGTTTT. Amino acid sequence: CTSSPSGDAQCF.

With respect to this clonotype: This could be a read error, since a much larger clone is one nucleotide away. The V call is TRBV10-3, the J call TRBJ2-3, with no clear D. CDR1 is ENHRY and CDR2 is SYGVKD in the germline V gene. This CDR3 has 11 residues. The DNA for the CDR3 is TGTGCCATCGGACGCACAGATATGCAGTATTTT. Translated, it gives CAIGRTDMQYF.

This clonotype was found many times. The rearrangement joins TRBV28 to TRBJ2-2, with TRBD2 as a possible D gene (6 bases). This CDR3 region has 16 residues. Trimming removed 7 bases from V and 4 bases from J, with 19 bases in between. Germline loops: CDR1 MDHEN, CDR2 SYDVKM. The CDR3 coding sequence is TGTGCCAGCACCAGACGGGACTTACATCCCACCGGGGAGCTGTTTTTT. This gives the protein CASTRRDLHPTGELFF.

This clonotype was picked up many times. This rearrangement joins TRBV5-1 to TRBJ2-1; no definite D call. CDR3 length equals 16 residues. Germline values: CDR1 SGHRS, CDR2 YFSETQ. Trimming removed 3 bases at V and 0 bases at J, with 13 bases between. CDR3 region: CASSSVVRSSYNEQFF. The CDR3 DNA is TGCGCCAGCAGCTCCGTCGTGAGAAGCTCCTACAATGAGCAGTTCTTC.

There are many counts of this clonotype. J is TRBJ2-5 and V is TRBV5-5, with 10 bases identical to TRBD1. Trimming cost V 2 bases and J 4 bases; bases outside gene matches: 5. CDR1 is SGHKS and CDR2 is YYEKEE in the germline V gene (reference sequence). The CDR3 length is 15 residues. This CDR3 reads CASSLGTGVGETQYF. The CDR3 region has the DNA TGTGCCAGCAGCTTAGGGACAGGGGTAGGAGAGACCCAGTACTTC. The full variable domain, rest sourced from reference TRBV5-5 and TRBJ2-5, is DAGVTQSPTHLIKTRGQQVTLRCSPISGHKSVSWYQQVLGQGPQFIFQYYEKEERGRGNFPDRFSARQFPNYSSELNVNALLLGDSALYLCASSLGTGVGETQYFGPGTRLLVL.

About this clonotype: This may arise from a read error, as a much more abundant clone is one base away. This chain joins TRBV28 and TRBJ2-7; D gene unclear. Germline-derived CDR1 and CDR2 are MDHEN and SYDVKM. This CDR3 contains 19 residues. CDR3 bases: TGTGCCGGCAGCTCTACCGGTGGGCACCAGCCTGGGCGCCTCTACGAGCAGTACTTC. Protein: CAGSSTGGHQPGRLYEQYF.

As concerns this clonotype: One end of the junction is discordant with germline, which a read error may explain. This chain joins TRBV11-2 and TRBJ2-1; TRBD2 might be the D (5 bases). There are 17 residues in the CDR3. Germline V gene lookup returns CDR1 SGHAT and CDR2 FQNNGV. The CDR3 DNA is TGTACCAGCAGCTTAGGGTTCGGCGGGCTCTTCTACAATGAGCAGTTCTTC. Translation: CTSSLGFGGLFYNEQFF.

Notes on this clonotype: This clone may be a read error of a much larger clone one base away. CDR3 bases: TGTGCCAGCACCTCGGGGCGCCTGGGTGGCTACATCTTC. Protein sequence: CASTSGRLGGYIF. The genes are TRBV28 and TRBJ1-2; the D gene is possibly TRBD1 (5 bases). This CDR3 contains 13 residues. Germline V gene data show CDR1 as MDHEN and CDR2 as SYDVKM.

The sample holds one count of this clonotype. The CDR3 loop is CASSIIGGGELFF. In DNA form, the CDR3 reads TGTGCCAGTAGTATAATTGGCGGCGGGGAGCTGTTTTTT. The V and J genes are TRBV19 and TRBJ2-2; D unresolved. Germline V gene lookup returns CDR1 LNHDA and CDR2 SQIVND (reference sequence). CDR3 length: 13 residues. The germline V and J ends were trimmed by 2 bases and 7 bases, with 8 bases remaining between them.

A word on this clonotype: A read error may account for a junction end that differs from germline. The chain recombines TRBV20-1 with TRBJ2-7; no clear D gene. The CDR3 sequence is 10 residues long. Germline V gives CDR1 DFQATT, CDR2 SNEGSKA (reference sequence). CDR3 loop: CSAHFHERYF. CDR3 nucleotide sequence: TGCAGTGCTCACTTCCACGAGCGGTACTTC.

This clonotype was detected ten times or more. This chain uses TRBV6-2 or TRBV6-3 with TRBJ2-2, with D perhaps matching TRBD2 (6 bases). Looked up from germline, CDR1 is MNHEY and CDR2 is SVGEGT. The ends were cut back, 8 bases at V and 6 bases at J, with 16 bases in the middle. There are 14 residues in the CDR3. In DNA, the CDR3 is TGTGCCAGCCGGCATGGAGGGGCCCCCGGGGAGCTGTTTTTT. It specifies CASRHGGAPGELFF.

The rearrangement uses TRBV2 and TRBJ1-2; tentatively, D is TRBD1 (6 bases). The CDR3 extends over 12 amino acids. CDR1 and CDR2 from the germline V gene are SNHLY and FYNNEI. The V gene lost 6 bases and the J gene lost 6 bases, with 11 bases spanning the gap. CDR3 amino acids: CASSETGHGYTF. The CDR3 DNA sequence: TGTGCCAGCAGCGAGACAGGCCATGGCTACACCTTC.

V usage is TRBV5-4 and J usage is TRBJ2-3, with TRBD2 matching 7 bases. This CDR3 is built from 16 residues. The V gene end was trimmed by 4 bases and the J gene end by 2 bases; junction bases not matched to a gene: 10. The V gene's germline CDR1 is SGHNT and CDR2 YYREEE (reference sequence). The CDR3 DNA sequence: TGTGCCAGCAGCGTACCTAGCGGAGGCTACACAGATACGCAGTATTTT. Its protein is CASSVPSGGYTDTQYF.

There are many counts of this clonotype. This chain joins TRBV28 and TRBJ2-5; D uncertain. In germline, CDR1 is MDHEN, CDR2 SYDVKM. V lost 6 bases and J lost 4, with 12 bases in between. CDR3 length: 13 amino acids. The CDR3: CASSPRSLETQYF. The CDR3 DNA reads TGTGCCAGCAGCCCCCGTTCGTTAGAGACCCAGTACTTC.

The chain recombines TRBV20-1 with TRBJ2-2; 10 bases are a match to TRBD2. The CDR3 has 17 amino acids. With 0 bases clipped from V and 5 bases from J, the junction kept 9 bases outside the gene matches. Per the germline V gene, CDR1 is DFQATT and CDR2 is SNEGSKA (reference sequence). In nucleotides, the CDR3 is TGCAGTGCTAGAGACGCGGAAGCGGGAGGGTGGACCGGGGAGCTGTTTTTT. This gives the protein CSARDAEAGGWTGELFF.

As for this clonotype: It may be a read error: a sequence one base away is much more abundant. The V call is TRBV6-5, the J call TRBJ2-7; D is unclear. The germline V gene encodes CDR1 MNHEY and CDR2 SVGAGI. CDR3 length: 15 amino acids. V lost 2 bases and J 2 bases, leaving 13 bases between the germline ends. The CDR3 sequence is CASSYRFTGPYEQYF. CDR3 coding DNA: TGTGCCAGCAGTTACAGGTTTACGGGTCCCTACGAGCAGTACTTC.

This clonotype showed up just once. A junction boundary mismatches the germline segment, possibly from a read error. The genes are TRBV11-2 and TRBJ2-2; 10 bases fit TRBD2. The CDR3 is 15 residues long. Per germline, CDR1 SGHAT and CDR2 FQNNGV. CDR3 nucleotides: TGTGCCAGTAGCTTAGAACTAGCGGGACCCGGGGAGCTGTTTTTT. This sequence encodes CASSLELAGPGELFF.